These 24 T cell receptor beta chains share one sample of origin, sequenced in a study of blood T cells in healthy people across ages. For the second PCR, which ran for roughly 6 to 11 cycles, a sample-barcoded 5' primer and a J-beta primer mix were used. TCRdb recomputed calls from the 5' RACE reads with MiXCR, one row per CDR3 protein. The sample records about 1,400,000 distinct CDR3 sequences, around 55% being singletons. Sequencing input: blood. Source of these receptors: a man younger than 35 in good health.

CDR3 coding DNA: TGTGCCAGCAGCCAACCGCGGACAGCCTTCAATGAGCAGTACTTC. This gives the protein CASSQPRTAFNEQYF. The V call is TRBV7-6, the J call TRBJ2-7; D might be TRBD1 (6 bases). From germline, CDR1 is SGHVS and CDR2 FNYEAQ. This CDR3 spans 15 amino acids. The V and J ends lost 5 bases and 7 bases respectively, with 21 bases between them.

The rearrangement joins TRBV28 to TRBJ2-7; D uncertain. The V end was cut by 3 bases, the J end by 4 bases, with 13 bases between. Germline values: CDR1 MDHEN, CDR2 SYDVKM. This CDR3 contains 14 residues. In DNA, the CDR3 is TGTGCCAGCAGTTTTAGAGTCCGGATTTACGAGCAGTACTTC. Translation: CASSFRVRIYEQYF.

The sample holds a few counts of this clonotype. V gene TRBV4-1 combines with J gene TRBJ1-2, with 9 bases aligning to TRBD1. V shed 6 bases, J shed 6 bases, and the junction held 8 bases outside the gene matches. Per the germline V gene, CDR1 is MGHRA and CDR2 is YSYEKL. The CDR3 sequence is 14 residues long. In DNA, the CDR3 is TGCGCCAGCAGACCTACAGGGGGCAATAATGGCTACACCTTC. As protein: CASRPTGGNNGYTF.

The chain is built from TRBV29-1 and TRBJ1-1; no clear D gene. Germline V lookup: CDR1 SQVTM, CDR2 ANQGSEA. V was clipped by 4 bases and J by 3 bases, with 18 bases between them. The CDR3 is 15 residues long. The DNA for the CDR3 is TGCAGCGTTGTGAATAGGGTGTCTCTCGACACTGAAGCTTTCTTT. This sequence encodes CSVVNRVSLDTEAFF.

The chain uses TRBV6-2 or TRBV6-3 and TRBJ2-5; D gene ambiguous. This CDR3 has 16 residues. Trimming took 5 bases from V and 0 from J, leaving 16 bases between them. Germline loops: CDR1 MNHEY, CDR2 SVGEGT. The CDR3 nucleotides read TGTGCCAGCAGTCACACTCCAGAATCTTACCAAGAGACCCAGTACTTC. Translating gives CASSHTPESYQETQYF.

The CDR3 region is CASSPTAGGGQPQHF. The CDR3, as DNA: TGTGCCAGCAGCCCGACGGCAGGGGGAGGCCAGCCCCAGCATTTT. The chain carries TRBV27 and TRBJ1-5; 7 bases fit TRBD1. CDR1 and CDR2 (germline): MNHEY, SMNVEV (reference sequence). V was clipped by 6 bases and J by 7 bases; unmatched bases: 12. This CDR3 spans 15 amino acids.

This sequence joins TRBV10-3 and TRBJ2-7, with 9 bases matching TRBD1. V shed 6 bases and J 2 bases; nucleotides not matched to a gene: 5. The CDR3 length is 14 residues. Germline V gene lookup returns CDR1 ENHRY and CDR2 SYGVKD. The CDR3 spells CAIRDRDRAYEQYF. The CDR3 DNA follows: TGTGCCATCAGGGACCGGGACAGGGCCTACGAGCAGTACTTC.

V and J are TRBV13 and TRBJ1-2, with D unresolved. Germline CDR1 PRHDT, CDR2 FYEKMQ (reference sequence). The CDR3 runs to 12 residues. The germline V and J ends were trimmed by 5 bases and 0 bases, with 4 bases remaining between them. The CDR3 region is CASSPPNYGYTF. Written as DNA, the CDR3 is TGTGCCAGCAGCCCCCCTAACTATGGCTACACCTTC.

This clonotype was detected only a few times. The gene calls are TRBV7-2 and TRBJ1-2; possible D gene TRBD1, 5 bases. Deletions cut 0 bases from V and 4 bases from J, with 15 bases between. CDR3 length equals 16 residues. Germline V CDR1 and CDR2: SGHTA, FQGNSA. CDR3 bases: TGTGCCAGCAGCTTAGCGTCGGGGTTCCAGGGCTATGGCTACACCTTC. Amino acid sequence: CASSLASGFQGYGYTF.

This clonotype came up a few times. In nucleotides, the CDR3 is TGTGCCAGCAGTACCCTTGTCCCCGGCGGAGATACGCAGTATTTT. Translated, it gives CASSTLVPGGDTQYF. The chain combines TRBV27 with TRBJ2-3; D gene uncertain. This CDR3 has 15 amino acids. Trimming cost V 5 bases and J 5 bases, with 17 bases left between them. Germline V CDR1 and CDR2: MNHEY, SMNVEV (reference sequence).

The chain combines TRBV10-3 with TRBJ2-1; TRBD2 matches at 10 bases. Trimming removed 2 bases from V and 6 bases from J; junction bases left unmatched: 7. CDR1 is ENHRY and CDR2 is SYGVKD in the germline V gene. This CDR3 is built from 16 residues. CDR3 sequence: CAISELASGSVNEQFF. The CDR3 nucleotides read TGTGCCATCAGTGAGCTAGCTAGCGGGAGCGTCAATGAGCAGTTCTTC.

The chain links TRBV2 to TRBJ2-4; D unresolved. Between the trimmed V and J ends, which lost 2 bases and 11 bases, there was a span of 7 bases. In germline, CDR1 is SNHLY, CDR2 FYNNEI. This CDR3 region has 11 residues. This CDR3 is CASSEMELQYF. CDR3 nucleotide sequence: TGTGCCAGCAGTGAAATGGAGCTTCAGTACTTC.

The genes are TRBV2 and TRBJ2-7, with a possible D match to TRBD2 (6 bases). There are 16 residues in the CDR3. V was pared by 6 bases and J by 7 bases, with 25 bases between. Germline loops: CDR1 SNHLY, CDR2 FYNNEI. The CDR3 loop is CASSDLLAVGEYEQYF. DNA of the CDR3: TGTGCCAGCAGCGACCTACTAGCAGTGGGGGAGTATGAGCAGTACTTC.

The rearrangement joins TRBV3-1 to TRBJ2-3, with D possibly being TRBD1 or TRBD2 (5 bases each). The germline V gene encodes CDR1 LGHDT and CDR2 YNNKEL (reference sequence). CDR3 length equals 17 residues. Deletions cut 8 bases from V and 0 bases from J, with 21 bases between. The CDR3 DNA sequence: TGTGCCAGCGTCCTGAGGGGCTCTCATTTTAGCACAGATACGCAGTATTTT. It translates to CASVLRGSHFSTDTQYF.

This clonotype occurred a few times. J is TRBJ2-5 and V is TRBV12-3 or TRBV12-4, with TRBD1 matching over 10 bases. The length of the CDR3 is 16 residues. J lost 5 bases, V lost 6 bases, and 12 bases had no gene match. CDR3 loop: CASSSTGTGVMETQYF. CDR3 coding DNA: TGTGCCAGCAGCTCTACCGGGACAGGGGTAATGGAGACCCAGTACTTC.

The chain is built from TRBV5-4 and TRBJ2-5, with unresolved D. Trimming removed 7 bases from V and 12 bases from J, with 19 bases in between. Per germline, CDR1 SGHNT and CDR2 YYREEE (reference sequence). The CDR3 contains 12 residues. DNA of the CDR3: TGTGCCAGCGGTACTCCCGGAGCAACGAAGTACTTC. This gives the protein CASGTPGATKYF.

This clonotype occurred a few times. CDR3 in amino acids: CASTRYGTPLRGYGYTF. The CDR3 DNA is TGTGCCAGCACTAGATACGGGACTCCTCTTCGGGGCTATGGCTACACCTTC. The chain carries TRBV2 and TRBJ1-2, with D perhaps matching TRBD1 (5 bases). The CDR3 covers 17 residues. Trimming cost V 7 bases and J 4 bases, with 25 bases left between them. Per germline, CDR1 SNHLY and CDR2 FYNNEI.

Points on this clonotype: One end of the junction does not line up with germline, which may come from a read error. The J gene is TRBJ2-1, the V gene TRBV19; possible D gene TRBD1, 6 bases. CDR3 length: 12 residues. Germline assignment: CDR1 LNHDA and CDR2 SQIVND (reference sequence). CDR3 sequence (DNA): TGTGCCGGTAGTACAGGGTTATATGAGCAGTTCTTC. It yields the protein CAGSTGLYEQFF.

This clonotype was observed a handful of times. DNA of the CDR3: TGCAGTGCTAGACCGACAGGGGTTGGCGGCTACACCTTC. Translated, it gives CSARPTGVGGYTF. The chain couples TRBV20-1 to TRBJ1-2; 8 bases match TRBD1. The trim removed 2 bases at V and 8 bases at J, leaving 7 bases unmatched. The CDR3 length is 13 residues. Germline V gives CDR1 DFQATT, CDR2 SNEGSKA (reference sequence).

This clonotype has only one observation. V usage is TRBV29-1 and J usage is TRBJ2-4; D may match TRBD1 or TRBD2 (6 bases each). The end of the DNA aligns better with TRBJ2-7, so the J call may be wrong. Germline CDR1 and CDR2: SQVTM and ANQGSEA. This CDR3 is built from 15 residues. The CDR3 DNA sequence: TGCAGCGTTGTGTATACGGGACCAGGGGAGGACGAGCAGTACTTC. Its protein is CSVVYTGPGEDEQYF.

The chain has TRBV5-1 and TRBJ2-2; weak D call: TRBD1 (6 bases). This CDR3 region has 14 residues. V lost 0 bases, J lost 6 bases, and 9 bases lay in between. Germline values: CDR1 SGHRS, CDR2 YFSETQ. The CDR3 bases are TGCGCCAGCAGCTTGGATGGGGGCCCCGGGGAGCTGTTTTTT. Translation: CASSLDGGPGELFF. Looking up the rest from reference TRBV5-1 and TRBJ2-2 gives the full variable domain: KAGVTQTPRYLIKTRGQQVTLSCSPISGHRSVSWYQQTPGQGLQFLFEYFSETQRNKGNFPGRFSGRQFSNSRSEMNVSTLELGDSALYLCASSLDGGPGELFFGEGSRLTVL.

This clonotype has a single count. The J gene is TRBJ2-7, the V gene TRBV10-3, with 11 nucleotides matching TRBD2. The CDR3 runs to 15 residues. Unmatched junction bases numbered 4, after V lost 6 bases and J lost 0 bases. The V gene's germline CDR1 is ENHRY and CDR2 SYGVKD. The CDR3 region has the DNA TGTGCCATCAGGGAGACTAGCGGGATCTCCTACGAGCAGTACTTC. Residues: CAIRETSGISYEQYF.

With regard to this clonotype: Compared with germline, one end of the junction differs, possibly owing to a read error. The rearrangement joins TRBV7-8 to TRBJ2-5, with TRBD1 matching over 7 bases. Germline CDR1 and CDR2: SGHVS and FQNEAQ. The CDR3 runs to 14 residues. CDR3 amino acids: CASSLWTGQEAQYF. The DNA for the CDR3 is TGTGCCAGCAGCTTATGGACAGGCCAAGAGGCCCAGTACTTC.

There are a few counts of this clonotype. This sequence joins TRBV28 and TRBJ2-5; D assignment may be TRBD1 or TRBD2 (5 bases each). Per the germline V gene, CDR1 is MDHEN and CDR2 is SYDVKM. The CDR3 loop spans 13 amino acids. V shed 5 bases and J shed 3 bases, with 10 bases lying between them. This CDR3 is CASSERGKETQYF. The CDR3 nucleotides read TGTGCCAGCAGTGAGAGGGGCAAAGAGACCCAGTACTTC.